These 13 T cell receptor beta chains came from one sample sequenced in a study of T-cell reconstitution after alpha-beta-depleted transplantation in children. Unique molecular identifiers were used in preparing the TCRbeta library. Each CDR3 protein gets one entry after TCRdb re-called the PCR reads with MiXCR. The sample has just under 250,000 distinct CDR3 sequences, roughly 25% seen once. Sequenced material: PBMCs, taken before TCRalphabeta/CD19-depleted stem cell transplant. These receptors originate from a girl aged 2 to 10 with Fanconi anemia, due to receive a stem cell transplant.

This clonotype was detected ten times or more. The gene calls are TRBV10-3 and TRBJ1-1, with 9 bases fitting TRBD1. The V segment lost 5 bases and the J segment 11 bases; nucleotides outside the gene matches: 15. The germline gives CDR1 ENHRY, CDR2 SYGVKD. CDR3 length equals 15 residues. Written as DNA, the CDR3 is TGTGCCATCAGTACTCCCGGGACAGGGCCCGGGAGGGCTTTCTTT. Amino acid sequence: CAISTPGTGPGRAFF.

This clonotype was found a few times. The chain recombines TRBV20-1 with TRBJ2-7; tentative D call: TRBD2 (6 bases). The V gene's germline CDR1 is DFQATT and CDR2 SNEGSKA (reference sequence). CDR3 size: 13 residues. The CDR3 bases are TGCAGCGGCGGGGCCGGGAGCTCCTACGAGCAGTACTTC. Protein: CSGGAGSSYEQYF.

This clonotype has only a few counts. This rearrangement joins TRBV7-2 to TRBJ1-3; the D is unclear. The CDR3 covers 14 residues. The V gene's germline CDR1 is SGHTA and CDR2 FQGNSA. V was pared by 5 bases and J by 6 bases, with 14 bases between. CDR3 sequence (DNA): TGTGCCAGCAGCCGCTGGGAGTCGGAAAACACCATATATTTT. Its translation: CASSRWESENTIYF.

The rearrangement links TRBV9 to TRBJ2-7; possible D gene TRBD1, 6 bases. Trimming shortened V by 0 bases and J by 4 bases, and 11 bases separated the two germline ends. The germline V gene encodes CDR1 SGDLS and CDR2 YYNGEE. The CDR3 extends over 14 amino acids. CDR3 in DNA: TGTGCCAGCAGCGTAGGTGAAGGGGGATACGAGCAGTACTTC. It is translated as CASSVGEGGYEQYF.

There are many counts of this clonotype. The chain links TRBV20-1 to TRBJ1-2; D is uncertain. Germline-derived CDR1 and CDR2 are DFQATT and SNEGSKA (reference sequence). The CDR3 runs 13 residues. V lost 3 bases, J lost 8 bases, and 16 bases lay in between. CDR3 sequence: CSARQRAEGGYTF. CDR3 DNA sequence: TGCAGTGCTAGGCAAAGGGCGGAGGGAGGCTACACCTTC.

The chain carries TRBV30 and TRBJ2-7, with TRBD1 as a possible D gene (5 bases). CDR1 is GTSNPN and CDR2 is SVGIG in the germline V gene (reference sequence). The CDR3 runs 12 residues. Trimming left V 3 bases short and J 2 bases short, with 8 bases between. The DNA of the CDR3 is TGTGCCTGGAGGCAGGGAACCTACGAGCAGTACTTC. Its translation is CAWRQGTYEQYF.

The chain uses TRBV20-1 and TRBJ2-3, with TRBD2 as a possible D gene (6 bases). CDR1 is DFQATT, CDR2 SNEGSKA, per germline (reference sequence). V lost 7 bases to trimming and J lost 11 bases, with 13 bases between them. The CDR3 contains 10 residues. Written as DNA, the CDR3 is TGCAGTGGATGGCGGACTATGCAGTATTTT. Its protein product is CSGWRTMQYF.

The chain is built from TRBV20-1 and TRBJ1-2; unclear D gene. Germline V CDR1 and CDR2: DFQATT, SNEGSKA (reference sequence). CDR3 length equals 15 residues. V was shortened by 3 bases and J by 4 bases, with 18 bases between the two germline ends. CDR3 DNA: TGCAGTGCTAGGCTCTTCCAGGTGGGAGGCTATGGCTACACCTTC. Translating gives CSARLFQVGGYGYTF.

This clonotype occurred many times. The chain employs TRBV20-1 and TRBJ1-4; D is unresolved. CDR1 is DFQATT, CDR2 SNEGSKA, per germline (reference sequence). The CDR3 is 13 amino acids. Trimming cost V 0 bases and J 11 bases, with 13 bases left between them. In DNA, the CDR3 is TGCAGTGCTAGAGATTTGGCCCTAGGGAAACTGTTTTTT. It specifies CSARDLALGKLFF.

Only one count was recorded for this clonotype. The V gene is TRBV2, the J gene TRBJ2-1, with D perhaps assigned TRBD1 or TRBD2 (5 bases each). There are 14 residues in the CDR3. V gave up 10 bases and J gave up 6 bases, with 19 bases separating them. The germline CDR1 and CDR2 sequences are SNHLY and FYNNEI. CDR3 protein: CAIESGRVPNEQFF. CDR3 DNA: TGTGCCATAGAATCGGGACGGGTGCCCAATGAGCAGTTCTTC.

V and J are TRBV5-1 and TRBJ2-3, with D hard to call. The germline gives CDR1 SGHRS, CDR2 YFSETQ. The germline V and J ends were trimmed by 2 bases and 1 base, with 8 bases remaining between them. The CDR3 runs to 14 residues. The CDR3 DNA follows: TGCGCCAGCAGCTTAGACCACCGCACAGATACGCAGTATTTT. Encoded protein: CASSLDHRTDTQYF.

This clonotype was seen more than once but under ten times. The chain carries TRBV24-1 and TRBJ2-7, with D perhaps matching TRBD1 (6 bases). Germline CDR1 KGHDR, CDR2 SFDVKD. V lost 3 bases and J 3 bases, leaving 20 bases between the germline ends. CDR3 length equals 17 residues. The CDR3 here is CATSDIPQGMGYYEQYF. The DNA for the CDR3 is TGTGCCACCAGTGATATACCACAGGGTATGGGCTACTACGAGCAGTACTTC.

In this sample, this clonotype turned up many times. The genes are TRBV4-2 and TRBJ2-5; TRBD2 aligns across 13 bases. V trimming: 0 bases; J trimming: 6 bases; junction bases outside the gene matches: 7. The CDR3 is 17 residues long. The germline gives CDR1 LGHNA, CDR2 YNFKEQ. The CDR3 sequence is CASSQEATSGRLKTQYF. As DNA, the CDR3 is TGTGCCAGCAGCCAAGAGGCGACTAGCGGGAGGTTGAAGACCCAGTACTTC.